Listed here are 14 T cell receptor beta chains from one sample, sequenced in a study of T cells in Graves' hyperthyroidism and ophthalmopathy. The TCR beta CDR3 regions underwent amplification using RNA transcripts as the source. Carried out on the TCR CDR3, a first-round RT-PCR used the HTBI primer set. TCRdb re-derived calls from the multiplex PCR reads in MiXCR, one entry per CDR3 protein. The sample includes 450,000 to 700,000 distinct CDR3 sequences, roughly 50% of them seen just once. Sequenced material: peripheral blood or thyroid tissue (not recorded which). The receptors shown here come from an adult woman with Graves' disease, either hyperthyroidism or ophthalmopathy (not recorded which).

The gene calls are TRBV20-1 and TRBJ1-1, with D tentatively TRBD1 (5 bases). The V gene's germline CDR1 is DFQATT and CDR2 SNEGSKA (reference sequence). The CDR3 is 15 amino acids. V lost 0 bases, J lost 4 bases, and 15 bases lay in between. The CDR3, as DNA: TGCAGTGCTAGAGATCCCCGTAGGGGCCCCACTGAAGCTTTCTTT. Residues: CSARDPRRGPTEAFF.

This clonotype was seen repeatedly, ten times or more. The rearrangement joins TRBV12-3 or TRBV12-4 to TRBJ1-1, with D unclear. The CDR3 has 11 residues. Trimming shortened V by 6 bases and J by 8 bases, and 10 bases separated the two germline ends. In nucleotides, the CDR3 is TGTGCCAGCAGACTAACAGCAGAAGCTTTCTTT. As protein: CASRLTAEAFF.

The chain carries TRBV14 and TRBJ2-2; D possibly corresponds to TRBD2 (6 bases). Germline assignment: CDR1 SGHDN and CDR2 FVKESK. The CDR3 totals 16 residues. The V end was cut by 3 bases, the J end by 3 bases, with 14 bases between. The CDR3 is CASSHLLATDTGELFF. As DNA, the CDR3 is TGTGCCAGCAGCCACCTCCTAGCGACGGACACCGGGGAGCTGTTTTTT. The full variable domain, its missing parts supplied by reference TRBV14 and TRBJ2-2, is EAGVTQFPSHSVIEKGQTVTLRCDPISGHDNLYWYRRVMGKEIKFLLHFVKESKQDESGMPNNRFLAERTGGTYSTLKVQPAELEDSGVYFCASSHLLATDTGELFFGEGSRLTVL.

This clonotype came up many times. The genes are TRBV6-1 and TRBJ1-4; TRBD1 is a possible D gene (5 bases). Trimming removed 2 bases from V and 8 bases from J, with 12 bases in between. There are 14 residues in the CDR3. Germline V gene lookup returns CDR1 MNHNS and CDR2 SASEGT. CDR3 sequence (DNA): TGTGCCAGCAGTGAACGGGGCCGGGGAGAAAAACTGTTTTTT. Amino acids: CASSERGRGEKLFF.

The chain employs TRBV20-1 and TRBJ1-4; 7 bases line up with TRBD1. This CDR3 is built from 14 residues. The ends lost 3 bases at V and 7 bases at J; junction bases unmatched: 8. Germline V gene data show CDR1 as DFQATT and CDR2 as SNEGSKA (reference sequence). The CDR3 loop is CSASGGTEGEKLFF. CDR3 sequence (DNA): TGCAGTGCTAGTGGGGGGACAGAGGGTGAAAAACTGTTTTTT.

This clonotype has at least ten counts. This rearrangement joins TRBV20-1 to TRBJ1-1, with a weak D call TRBD1 (5 bases). The CDR3 is 14 residues long. V was trimmed by 1 base and J by 0 bases, leaving 9 bases between them. Germline loops: CDR1 DFQATT, CDR2 SNEGSKA (reference sequence). CDR3 sequence reads: CSARVGRMNTEAFF. CDR3 sequence (DNA): TGCAGTGCTAGAGTGGGACGGATGAACACTGAAGCTTTCTTT.

This clonotype was observed a handful of times. The CDR3 loop is CASSNHRGLAGETQYF. CDR3 in DNA: TGTGCCAGCAGCAACCACAGAGGACTAGCAGGCGAGACCCAGTACTTC. The chain has TRBV9 and TRBJ2-5, with TRBD2 matching over 8 bases. There are 16 residues in the CDR3. V lost 4 bases, J lost 5 bases, and 13 bases stayed unmatched. From germline, CDR1 is SGDLS and CDR2 YYNGEE.

This clonotype was counted at least ten times. The junction shows a germline mismatch at one end, possibly a read error. This sequence joins TRBV2 and TRBJ2-7; no clear D. The CDR3 totals 12 residues. CDR1 and CDR2 (germline): SNHLY, FYNNEI. CDR3: CASSELTAQVFF. In nucleotides, the CDR3 is TGTGCCAGCAGTGAACTGACTGCCCAGGTTTTCTTC.

This clonotype came up many times. The gene calls are TRBV10-3 and TRBJ2-5, with 7 positions matching TRBD1. The CDR3 loop spans 13 amino acids. V trimming: 10 bases; J trimming: 4 bases; junction bases outside the gene matches: 9. Germline CDR1 is ENHRY and CDR2 is SYGVKD. CDR3 residues: CATSPPGGETQYF. As DNA, the CDR3 is TGTGCCACCTCTCCGCCAGGGGGAGAGACCCAGTACTTC.

Worth noting for this clonotype: A clone one base away is much larger, so this may be a read error. The rearrangement links TRBV7-2 to TRBJ2-2, with TRBD2 matching over 9 bases. CDR1 and CDR2 from the germline V gene are SGHTA and FQGNSA. The length of the CDR3 is 16 residues. The CDR3 loop is CASGLYSSGRNGELFF. In DNA, the CDR3 is TGTGCCAGCGGCTTATATTCCAGCGGGAGGAACGGGGAGCTGTTTTTT.

This chain joins TRBV19 and TRBJ2-2; D possibly corresponds to TRBD2 (5 bases). This CDR3 spans 12 amino acids. Germline assignment: CDR1 LNHDA and CDR2 SQIVND (reference sequence). Trimming left V 6 bases short and J 8 bases short, with 10 bases between. In DNA, the CDR3 is TGTGCCAGTAGACACTTAGCGGGGGAGCTGTTTTTT. This sequence encodes CASRHLAGELFF.

This clonotype appeared many times. This chain links TRBV29-1 with TRBJ1-4; D is perhaps TRBD1 (5 bases). The ends were cut back, 2 bases at V and 7 bases at J, with 5 bases in the middle. The CDR3 sequence is 11 residues long. Germline CDR1 and CDR2: SQVTM and ANQGSEA. CDR3 sequence: CSVERGEKLFF. The CDR3 DNA sequence: TGCAGCGTTGAAAGGGGTGAAAAACTGTTTTTT.

Worth noting for this clonotype: The junction does not match germline at one end; this may be a read error. The chain combines TRBV5-1 with TRBJ2-6, with D maybe TRBD2 (5 bases). The CDR3 length is 10 residues. Germline assignment: CDR1 SGHRS and CDR2 YFSETQ. The CDR3 nucleotides are TGCGCCAGCACAGAGGGCACTGAAGCTTTC. As protein: CASTEGTEAF.

This chain uses TRBV6-5 with TRBJ1-5; D is perhaps TRBD1 (6 bases). V dropped 6 bases and J dropped 4 bases, with 16 bases sitting between them. CDR1 is MNHEY, CDR2 SVGAGI, per germline. The CDR3 is 15 amino acids. In DNA form, the CDR3 reads TGTGCCAGCAGCCCACGGGGGACATTAAATCAGCCCCAGCATTTT. This translates into CASSPRGTLNQPQHF.